These T cell receptor beta chains were read from a single sample in a study of cytomegalovirus exposure and HLA in healthy donors. The data were produced by immunoSEQ multiplex PCR, yet TCRdb's version contains in-frame clones alone and is incomplete. The table lists hundreds of thousands of clones, 70% to 90% of them singletons, with 2.5% to 3% in the top ten. Material: PBMCs. The receptors shown here come from a man between 25 and 39 years old in good health and CMV-seronegative. CDR3s include the opening cysteine and the closing phenylalanine or tryptophan. The D gene is left open where the match is weak. Only some rows state a clone size, as once, few, many or a class for expanded clones.

clone_size: -
v_call: TRBV7-9
d_call: TRBD1
j_call: TRBJ2-7
cdr3_nt: TGTGCCAGCAGCCGTCGGCAGGGGGCATATTTCCACGAGCAGTACTTC
cdr3_aa: CASSRRQGAYFHEQYF

clone_size: few
v_call: TRBV7-2
d_call: -
j_call: TRBJ1-6
cdr3_nt: TGTGCCAGCAGCTTCGGGGTTTACTCACCCCTCCACTTT
cdr3_aa: CASSFGVYSPLHF

clone_size: -
v_call: TRBV13
d_call: TRBD1
j_call: TRBJ1-1
cdr3_nt: TGTGCCAGCAGCTTAACGGGGGTGCGGGACAGGGGGAGTAATGAAGCTTTCTTT
cdr3_aa: CASSLTGVRDRGSNEAFF

clone_size: -
v_call: TRBV6-1
d_call: -
j_call: TRBJ1-5
cdr3_nt: TGTGCCAGCAGTGAACTTCCCAGTCTTCAGCCCCAGCATTTT
cdr3_aa: CASSELPSLQPQHF

clone_size: -
v_call: TRBV4-1
d_call: -
j_call: TRBJ1-2
cdr3_nt: TGCGCCAGCAGCCAGATTAGGGGCAACTATGGCTACACCTTC
cdr3_aa: CASSQIRGNYGYTF

clone_size: -
v_call: TRBV9
d_call: TRBD1
j_call: TRBJ1-1
cdr3_nt: TGTGCCAGCAGCGTATCTATTGGACAGGAAGCTGAAGCTTTCTTT
cdr3_aa: CASSVSIGQEAEAFF

clone_size: -
v_call: TRBV5-1
d_call: TRBD2
j_call: TRBJ2-5
cdr3_nt: TGCGCCAGCAGCTTGGTGTCTTCTAGCGGACAAGAGACCCAGTACTTC
cdr3_aa: CASSLVSSSGQETQYF

clone_size: -
v_call: TRBV27
d_call: -
j_call: TRBJ1-1
cdr3_nt: TGTGCCAGCAGTTTACCGGGTCCGAACACTGAAGCTTTCTTT
cdr3_aa: CASSLPGPNTEAFF

clone_size: -
v_call: TRBV28
d_call: TRBD2
j_call: TRBJ2-7
cdr3_nt: TGTGCCAGCGCCCCGGGACTACTGTACGAGCAGTACTTC
cdr3_aa: CASAPGLLYEQYF

clone_size: -
v_call: TRBV19
d_call: -
j_call: TRBJ1-2
cdr3_nt: TGTGCCAGTAGTCCGGGGGTTGGTAACTTCTATGGCTACACCTTC
cdr3_aa: CASSPGVGNFYGYTF

clone_size: -
v_call: TRBV6-5
d_call: -
j_call: TRBJ1-2
cdr3_nt: TGTGCCAGCAGTCAATCACCCCAGGGTGGCTACACCTTC
cdr3_aa: CASSQSPQGGYTF

clone_size: -
v_call: TRBV2
d_call: TRBD2
j_call: TRBJ2-7
cdr3_nt: TGTGCCAGCAGTTGGACTAGATACGAGCAGTACTTC
cdr3_aa: CASSWTRYEQYF

clone_size: -
v_call: TRBV14
d_call: -
j_call: TRBJ2-5
cdr3_nt: TGTGCCAGCAGCCCACGGGACATCTGGGGCCAAGAGACCCAGTACTTC
cdr3_aa: CASSPRDIWGQETQYF

clone_size: -
v_call: TRBV5-1
d_call: TRBD2
j_call: TRBJ2-5
cdr3_nt: TGCGCCAGCAGCCTGGCGCTAGCGGGGGCCCTAAAAGAGACCCAGTACTTC
cdr3_aa: CASSLALAGALKETQYF

clone_size: once
v_call: TRBV7-6
d_call: TRBD1
j_call: TRBJ2-7
cdr3_nt: TGTGCCAGCAGCTCATTAAAGGGGGCCGAGCAGTACTTC
cdr3_aa: CASSSLKGAEQYF

clone_size: few
v_call: TRBV29-1
d_call: -
j_call: TRBJ2-7
cdr3_nt: TGCAGCGTTCGACTTCAAAGCTCCTACGAGCAGTACTTC
cdr3_aa: CSVRLQSSYEQYF

clone_size: -
v_call: TRBV5-1
d_call: -
j_call: TRBJ2-3
cdr3_nt: TGCGCCAGCAGCTCCAACACCCTAGAGAATGTGACAGATACGCAGTATTTT
cdr3_aa: CASSSNTLENVTDTQYF

clone_size: -
v_call: TRBV2
d_call: TRBD1
j_call: TRBJ2-7
cdr3_nt: TGTGCCAGCAGCGCCCTGACAGGGGGCTACGAGCAGTACTTC
cdr3_aa: CASSALTGGYEQYF

clone_size: once
v_call: TRBV18
d_call: TRBD2
j_call: TRBJ2-1
cdr3_nt: TGTGCCAGCTCACCAATCCTCTTAGCGGGGGTGAGGAACAATGAGCAGTTCTTC
cdr3_aa: CASSPILLAGVRNNEQFF

clone_size: -
v_call: TRBV5-1
d_call: TRBD1
j_call: TRBJ1-2
cdr3_nt: TGCGCCAGCAGCCGTTGGGGGACAGGGACTAACTATGGCTACACCTTC
cdr3_aa: CASSRWGTGTNYGYTF

clone_size: few
v_call: TRBV28
d_call: TRBD2
j_call: TRBJ2-3
cdr3_nt: TGTGCCAGCAGTTTTCTAGCGGGGGGCACAGATACGCAGTATTTT
cdr3_aa: CASSFLAGGTDTQYF

clone_size: -
v_call: TRBV14
d_call: TRBD2
j_call: TRBJ2-7
cdr3_nt: TGTGCCAGCAGCCCCTTCCCTGGACTAGCGGGGACCTACGAGCAGTACTTC
cdr3_aa: CASSPFPGLAGTYEQYF

clone_size: -
v_call: TRBV6-1
d_call: -
j_call: TRBJ2-1
cdr3_nt: TGTGCCAGCAGTGTAGGGGGTCTCTCCTACAATGAGCAGTTCTTC
cdr3_aa: CASSVGGLSYNEQFF

clone_size: -
v_call: TRBV6-5
d_call: TRBD1
j_call: TRBJ1-1
cdr3_nt: TGTGCCAGCAGTACCCATTGGGGGGACAGTGAAGCTTTCTTT
cdr3_aa: CASSTHWGDSEAFF

clone_size: few
v_call: TRBV20-1
d_call: -
j_call: TRBJ2-3
cdr3_nt: TGCAGTGCTCAACTACCTGATACGCAGTATTTT
cdr3_aa: CSAQLPDTQYF

clone_size: -
v_call: TRBV4-2
d_call: -
j_call: TRBJ2-1
cdr3_nt: TGTGCCAGCAGCCAAGACCCCGACATAGGTGAGCAGTTCTTC
cdr3_aa: CASSQDPDIGEQFF

clone_size: -
v_call: TRBV28
d_call: -
j_call: TRBJ1-1
cdr3_nt: TGTGCCAGCAGTTTATCGGGGAACACTGAAGCTTTCTTT
cdr3_aa: CASSLSGNTEAFF

clone_size: -
v_call: TRBV25-1
d_call: -
j_call: TRBJ2-7
cdr3_nt: TGTGCCAGCAGGAACCACCTATACGAGCAGTACTTC
cdr3_aa: CASRNHLYEQYF

clone_size: -
v_call: TRBV27
d_call: -
j_call: TRBJ2-5
cdr3_nt: TGTGCCAGCAGCTATGCCGGGACTTCAAAAGAGACCCAGTACTTC
cdr3_aa: CASSYAGTSKETQYF

clone_size: once
v_call: TRBV5-6
d_call: -
j_call: TRBJ1-1
cdr3_nt: TGTGCCAGCAGCTTGGGGGCAAGAGGACTCAACACTGAAGCTTTCTTT
cdr3_aa: CASSLGARGLNTEAFF

clone_size: -
v_call: TRBV4-3
d_call: TRBD2
j_call: TRBJ2-7
cdr3_nt: TGCGCCAGCAGCCGCCTTAGCGGGGGCTCCTACGAGCAGTACTTC
cdr3_aa: CASSRLSGGSYEQYF

clone_size: -
v_call: TRBV6-5
d_call: TRBD1
j_call: TRBJ1-6
cdr3_nt: TGTGCCAGCAGTCCCCGGCAGGGGGATTTTTCACCCCTCCACTTT
cdr3_aa: CASSPRQGDFSPLHF

clone_size: -
v_call: TRBV28
d_call: TRBD1
j_call: TRBJ1-2
cdr3_nt: TGTGCCAGCAGTCTCACTCGACAGGGCTATGGCTACACCTTC
cdr3_aa: CASSLTRQGYGYTF

clone_size: -
v_call: TRBV19
d_call: -
j_call: TRBJ1-1
cdr3_nt: TGTGCCAGTAGTAGGACCGGGGGGCAGGAGGGCGCTGAAGCTTTCTTT
cdr3_aa: CASSRTGGQEGAEAFF

clone_size: few
v_call: TRBV28
d_call: TRBD1
j_call: TRBJ1-2
cdr3_nt: TGTGCCAGCAGGGACAGGGGTAATCTCTATGGCTACACCTTC
cdr3_aa: CASRDRGNLYGYTF

clone_size: -
v_call: TRBV7-2
d_call: -
j_call: TRBJ2-5
cdr3_nt: TGTGCCAGCAGCTTAGAGGGGGGGCAGGAGACCCAGTACTTC
cdr3_aa: CASSLEGGQETQYF

clone_size: -
v_call: TRBV4-1
d_call: -
j_call: TRBJ1-2
cdr3_nt: TGCGCCAGCAGCCAACGCGAGCTCGGGGGCTACACCTTC
cdr3_aa: CASSQRELGGYTF

clone_size: -
v_call: TRBV7-8
d_call: -
j_call: TRBJ1-1
cdr3_nt: TGTGCCAGCAGCTTACTTTGGTCCGCGAGGACAGCTGAAGCTTTCTTT
cdr3_aa: CASSLLWSARTAEAFF

clone_size: few
v_call: TRBV28
d_call: TRBD1
j_call: TRBJ1-5
cdr3_nt: TGTGCCAGCAGTTTAAGGGACAGAAGTCAGCCCCAGCATTTT
cdr3_aa: CASSLRDRSQPQHF

clone_size: -
v_call: TRBV15
d_call: TRBD1
j_call: TRBJ1-4
cdr3_nt: TGTGCCACCAGCAGAGGGAGGACAGGGCTTAATGAAAAACTGTTTTTT
cdr3_aa: CATSRGRTGLNEKLFF

clone_size: -
v_call: TRBV18
d_call: TRBD2
j_call: TRBJ2-2
cdr3_nt: TGTGCCAGCTCCAGCGGGGTAACCGGGGAGCTGTTTTTT
cdr3_aa: CASSSGVTGELFF

clone_size: -
v_call: TRBV2
d_call: -
j_call: TRBJ1-5
cdr3_nt: TGTGCCAGCAGTGACAGGGGTGATCAGCCCCAGCATTTT
cdr3_aa: CASSDRGDQPQHF

clone_size: -
v_call: TRBV19
d_call: -
j_call: TRBJ2-1
cdr3_nt: TGTGCCAGTAGTCGCCCCCTAGCGTCACAAAAGGTCAATGAGCAGTTCTTC
cdr3_aa: CASSRPLASQKVNEQFF

clone_size: once
v_call: TRBV18
d_call: TRBD2
j_call: TRBJ2-1
cdr3_nt: TGTGCCAGCTCACCAAGGGCTAGCGGTAATGAGCAGTTCTTC
cdr3_aa: CASSPRASGNEQFF

clone_size: -
v_call: TRBV12-5
d_call: -
j_call: TRBJ1-1
cdr3_nt: TGTGCTAGTGGTTTGCAGGGAGGGACTGAAGCTTTCTTT
cdr3_aa: CASGLQGGTEAFF

clone_size: -
v_call: TRBV7-9
d_call: TRBD2
j_call: TRBJ2-4
cdr3_nt: TGTGCCAGCAGCTCGACTAGCGGGGGGGCCATGGTTGTCAAAAACATTCAGTACTTC
cdr3_aa: CASSSTSGGAMVVKNIQYF

clone_size: few
v_call: TRBV6-5
d_call: -
j_call: TRBJ2-5
cdr3_nt: TGTGCCAGCAGTTACTCCCGGGACAACCAAGAGACCCAGTACTTC
cdr3_aa: CASSYSRDNQETQYF

clone_size: -
v_call: TRBV6-6
d_call: -
j_call: TRBJ1-2
cdr3_nt: TGTGCCAGCAGATTCTACCGGGGAGAGCAATATGGCTACACCTTC
cdr3_aa: CASRFYRGEQYGYTF

clone_size: few
v_call: TRBV4-1
d_call: TRBD1
j_call: TRBJ1-5
cdr3_nt: TGCGCCAGCAGCCAAGACCCCAGGGGGCATCAGCCCCAGCATTTT
cdr3_aa: CASSQDPRGHQPQHF

clone_size: few
v_call: TRBV7-9
d_call: -
j_call: TRBJ1-1
cdr3_nt: TGTGCCAGCAGCTTAGCGGGCCGCAACACTGAAGCTTTCTTT
cdr3_aa: CASSLAGRNTEAFF

clone_size: -
v_call: TRBV10-2
d_call: -
j_call: TRBJ2-7
cdr3_nt: TGCGCCAGCAGTGATTTGCAGGGCTACGAGCAGTACTTC
cdr3_aa: CASSDLQGYEQYF

clone_size: -
v_call: TRBV7-7
d_call: TRBD1
j_call: TRBJ1-5
cdr3_nt: TGTGCTAGCAGCTTCGGGGACAGACGGAATAGCAATCAGCCCCAGCATTTT
cdr3_aa: CASSFGDRRNSNQPQHF

clone_size: few
v_call: TRBV5-4
d_call: -
j_call: TRBJ2-5
cdr3_nt: TGTGCCAGCAGCCGTCCCGGGACTGAGGAGACCCAGTACTTC
cdr3_aa: CASSRPGTEETQYF

clone_size: -
v_call: TRBV7-8
d_call: -
j_call: TRBJ1-2
cdr3_nt: TGTGCCAGCAGCATACGACCCCAGGGTAGGGATGGCTACACCTTC
cdr3_aa: CASSIRPQGRDGYTF

clone_size: -
v_call: TRBV2
d_call: TRBD1
j_call: TRBJ1-2
cdr3_nt: TGTGCCAGCAGGTGGGGACAGGGTATCAACTATGGCTACACCTTC
cdr3_aa: CASRWGQGINYGYTF

clone_size: -
v_call: TRBV27
d_call: -
j_call: TRBJ1-4
cdr3_nt: TGTGCCAGCAGTCCCCGGGAGGGGGGTATGGAAAAACTGTTTTTT
cdr3_aa: CASSPREGGMEKLFF

clone_size: -
v_call: TRBV19
d_call: TRBD1
j_call: TRBJ1-2
cdr3_nt: TGTGCCAGCGGACAGGGTGATGGCTACACCTTC
cdr3_aa: CASGQGDGYTF

clone_size: -
v_call: TRBV2
d_call: TRBD1
j_call: TRBJ1-1
cdr3_nt: TGTGCCAGCAGCGATCGACAGGGGCGCACTGAAGCTTTCTTT
cdr3_aa: CASSDRQGRTEAFF

clone_size: many
v_call: TRBV4-3
d_call: -
j_call: TRBJ1-1
cdr3_nt: TGCGCCAGCAGCCAGGGGGTTTCAGGGGCCCTTGCTGAAGCTTTCTTT
cdr3_aa: CASSQGVSGALAEAFF

clone_size: -
v_call: TRBV9
d_call: TRBD2
j_call: TRBJ2-7
cdr3_nt: TGTGCCAGCAGCGTAGGGGGACTAGCGGGGGTCGAGCAGTACTTC
cdr3_aa: CASSVGGLAGVEQYF